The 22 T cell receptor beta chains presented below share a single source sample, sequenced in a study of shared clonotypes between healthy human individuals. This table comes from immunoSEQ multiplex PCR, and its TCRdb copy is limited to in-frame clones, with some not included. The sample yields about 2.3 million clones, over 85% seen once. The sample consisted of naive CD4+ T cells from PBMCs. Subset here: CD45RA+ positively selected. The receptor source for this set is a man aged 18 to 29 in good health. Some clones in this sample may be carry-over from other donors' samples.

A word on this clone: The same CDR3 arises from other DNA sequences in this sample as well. The CDR3 nucleotides are TGTGCCAGCAGTTTTGGACAGGGGGCACGCCAGCCCCAGCATTTT. Translating it yields CASSFGQGARQPQHF. V usage is TRBV28 and J usage is TRBJ1-5, with TRBD1 identical over 11 bases. CDR1 and CDR2 from the germline V gene are MDHEN and SYDVKM. J gave up 7 bases and V 3 bases, and 5 bases lay outside the gene matches. The CDR3 extends over 15 amino acids.

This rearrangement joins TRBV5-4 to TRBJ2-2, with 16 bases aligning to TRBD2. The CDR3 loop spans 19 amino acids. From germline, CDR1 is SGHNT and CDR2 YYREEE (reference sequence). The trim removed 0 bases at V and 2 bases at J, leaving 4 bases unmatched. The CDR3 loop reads CASSLGGTSGRANTGELFF. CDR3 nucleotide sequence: TGTGCCAGCAGCTTGGGGGGGACTAGCGGGAGGGCTAACACCGGGGAGCTGTTTTTT.

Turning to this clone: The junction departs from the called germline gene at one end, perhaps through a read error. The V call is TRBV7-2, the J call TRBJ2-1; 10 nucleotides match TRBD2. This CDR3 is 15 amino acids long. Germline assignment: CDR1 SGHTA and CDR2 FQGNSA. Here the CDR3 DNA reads TGTGCCAGCAGCCTAGCGGGAGTTACGTACAATGAGCAGTTCTTC. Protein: CASSLAGVTYNEQFF.

CDR3 DNA: TGTGCCAGCAGCGTTCGACAGACCCGCGCAGATACGCAGTATTTT. Translated, it gives CASSVRQTRADTQYF. The V gene is TRBV9, the J gene TRBJ2-3; D is possibly TRBD1 (5 bases). From germline, CDR1 is SGDLS and CDR2 YYNGEE. CDR3 length equals 15 residues. V dropped 2 bases and J dropped 4 bases, with 14 bases sitting between them.

The CDR3 nucleotides read TGTGCCAGCAGTTCGACGGGAATAGGCGGCAGCGAAAAACTGTTTTTT. This translates into CASSSTGIGGSEKLFF. The chain recombines TRBV27 with TRBJ1-4; D is unclear. Germline CDR1 and CDR2: MNHEY and SMNVEV (reference sequence). The V and J ends lost 4 bases and 8 bases respectively, with 20 bases between them. There are 16 residues in the CDR3.

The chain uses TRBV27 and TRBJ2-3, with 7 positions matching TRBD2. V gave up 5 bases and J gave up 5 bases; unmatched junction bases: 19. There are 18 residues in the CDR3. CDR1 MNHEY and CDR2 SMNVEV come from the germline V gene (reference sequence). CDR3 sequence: CASSPAPTSSSSVDTQYF. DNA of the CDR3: TGTGCCAGCAGTCCGGCCCCGACTAGCTCCTCTTCGGTAGATACGCAGTATTTT.

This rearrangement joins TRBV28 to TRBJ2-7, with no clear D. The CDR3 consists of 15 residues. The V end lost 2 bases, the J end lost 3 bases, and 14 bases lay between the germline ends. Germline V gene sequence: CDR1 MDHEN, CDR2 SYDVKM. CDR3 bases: TGTGCCAGCAGTTTAAGCGTCTCTGGCAACTACGAGCAGTACTTC. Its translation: CASSLSVSGNYEQYF.

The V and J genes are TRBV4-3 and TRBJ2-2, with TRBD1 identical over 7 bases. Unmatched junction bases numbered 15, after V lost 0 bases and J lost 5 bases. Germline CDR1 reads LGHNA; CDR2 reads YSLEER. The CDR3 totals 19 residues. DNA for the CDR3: TGCGCCAGCAGCCAAGATCCTAAACCGGGACAGATTTATACCGGGGAGCTGTTTTTT. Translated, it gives CASSQDPKPGQIYTGELFF.

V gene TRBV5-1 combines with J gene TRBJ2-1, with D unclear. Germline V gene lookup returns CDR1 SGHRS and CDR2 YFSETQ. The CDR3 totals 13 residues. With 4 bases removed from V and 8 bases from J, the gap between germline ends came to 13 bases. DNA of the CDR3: TGCGCCAGCAGCGTGAAGGTGGGTGATGAGCAGTTCTTC. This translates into CASSVKVGDEQFF.

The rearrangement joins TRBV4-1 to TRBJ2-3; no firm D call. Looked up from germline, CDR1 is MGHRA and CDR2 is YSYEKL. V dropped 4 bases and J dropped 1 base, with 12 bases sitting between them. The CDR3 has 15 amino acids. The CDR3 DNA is TGCGCCAGCAGCCCGCAATGGCCCGGCACAGATACGCAGTATTTT. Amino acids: CASSPQWPGTDTQYF.

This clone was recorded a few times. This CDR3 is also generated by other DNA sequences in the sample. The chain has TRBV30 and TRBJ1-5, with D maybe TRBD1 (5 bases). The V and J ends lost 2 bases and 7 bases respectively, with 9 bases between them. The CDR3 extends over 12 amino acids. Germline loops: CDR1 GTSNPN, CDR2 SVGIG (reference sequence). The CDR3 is CAWSQGDQPQHF. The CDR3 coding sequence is TGTGCCTGGAGTCAGGGTGACCAGCCCCAGCATTTT.

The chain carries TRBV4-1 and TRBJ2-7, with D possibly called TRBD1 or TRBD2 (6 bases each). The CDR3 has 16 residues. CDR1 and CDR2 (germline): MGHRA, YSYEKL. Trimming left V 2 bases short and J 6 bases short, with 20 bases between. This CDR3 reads CASSQWGAGPASEQYF. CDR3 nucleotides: TGCGCCAGCAGCCAATGGGGGGCGGGCCCGGCTTCCGAGCAGTACTTC.

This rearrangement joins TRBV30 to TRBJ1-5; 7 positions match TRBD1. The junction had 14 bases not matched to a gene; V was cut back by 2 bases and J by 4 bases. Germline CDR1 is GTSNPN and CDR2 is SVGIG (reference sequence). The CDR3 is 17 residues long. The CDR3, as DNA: TGTGCCTGGAGTACCGATAAGGGGACAGTACCGAATCAGCCCCAGCATTTT. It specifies CAWSTDKGTVPNQPQHF. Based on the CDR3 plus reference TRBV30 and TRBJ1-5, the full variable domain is SQTIHQWPATLVQPVGSPLSLECTVEGTSNPNLYWYRQAAGRGLQLLFYSVGIGQISSEVPQNLSASRPQDRQFILSSKKLLLSDSGFYLCAWSTDKGTVPNQPQHFGDGTRLSIL.

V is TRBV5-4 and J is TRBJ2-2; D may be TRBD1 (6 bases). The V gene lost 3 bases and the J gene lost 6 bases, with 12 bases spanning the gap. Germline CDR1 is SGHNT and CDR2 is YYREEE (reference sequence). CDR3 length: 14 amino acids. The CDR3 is CASSSSTGSGELFF. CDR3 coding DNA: TGTGCCAGCAGCTCATCAACAGGGTCCGGGGAGCTGTTTTTT.

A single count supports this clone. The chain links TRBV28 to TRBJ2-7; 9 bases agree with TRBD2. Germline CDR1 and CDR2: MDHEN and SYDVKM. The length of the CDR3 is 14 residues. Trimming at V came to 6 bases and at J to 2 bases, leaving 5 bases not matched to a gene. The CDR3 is CASRPTSGAYEQYF. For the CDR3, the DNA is TGTGCCAGCAGACCGACTAGCGGTGCCTACGAGCAGTACTTC.

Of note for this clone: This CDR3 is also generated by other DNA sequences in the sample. CDR3 amino acids: CASSPGSGANVLTF. The DNA for the CDR3 is TGCGCCAGCAGTCCAGGGTCTGGGGCCAACGTCCTGACTTTC. The V and J genes are TRBV5-1 and TRBJ2-6, with D possibly being TRBD1 (5 bases). Deletions cut 5 bases from V and 1 base from J, with 7 bases between. CDR3 size: 14 residues. The germline V gene encodes CDR1 SGHRS and CDR2 YFSETQ. Drawing the rest from reference TRBV5-1 and TRBJ2-6, the complete variable domain is KAGVTQTPRYLIKTRGQQVTLSCSPISGHRSVSWYQQTPGQGLQFLFEYFSETQRNKGNFPGRFSGRQFSNSRSEMNVSTLELGDSALYLCASSPGSGANVLTFGAGSRLTVL.

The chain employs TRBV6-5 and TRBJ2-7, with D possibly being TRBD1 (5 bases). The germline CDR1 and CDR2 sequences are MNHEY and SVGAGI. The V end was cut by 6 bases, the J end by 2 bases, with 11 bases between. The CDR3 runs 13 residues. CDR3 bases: TGTGCCAGCAGGGCCAGGGAAACCTACGAGCAGTACTTC. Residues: CASRARETYEQYF.

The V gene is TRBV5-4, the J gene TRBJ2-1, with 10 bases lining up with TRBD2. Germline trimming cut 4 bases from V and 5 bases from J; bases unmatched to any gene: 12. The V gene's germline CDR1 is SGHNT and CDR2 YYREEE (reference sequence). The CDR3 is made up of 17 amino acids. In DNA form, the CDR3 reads TGTGCCAGCAGCCCCCCGGTTAGTCTAGCGGGAGACAATGAGCAGTTCTTC. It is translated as CASSPPVSLAGDNEQFF.

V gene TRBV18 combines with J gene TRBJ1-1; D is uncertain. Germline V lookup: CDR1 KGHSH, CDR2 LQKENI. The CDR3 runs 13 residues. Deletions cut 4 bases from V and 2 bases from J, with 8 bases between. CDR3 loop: CASSQYINTEAFF. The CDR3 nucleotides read TGTGCCAGCTCACAATATATAAACACTGAAGCTTTCTTT.

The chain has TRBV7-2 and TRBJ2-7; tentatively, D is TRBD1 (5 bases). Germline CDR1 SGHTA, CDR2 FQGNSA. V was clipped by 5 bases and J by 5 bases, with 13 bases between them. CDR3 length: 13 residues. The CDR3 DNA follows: TGTGCCAGCAGCATCAGGGTGGGCGACGAGCAGTACTTC. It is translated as CASSIRVGDEQYF.

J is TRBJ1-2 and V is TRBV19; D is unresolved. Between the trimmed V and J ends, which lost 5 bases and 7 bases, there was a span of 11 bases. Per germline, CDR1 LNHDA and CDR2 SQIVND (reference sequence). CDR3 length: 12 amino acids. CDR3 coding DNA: TGTGCCAGTAGTCCTCGGTTCGGTGGCTACACCTTC. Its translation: CASSPRFGGYTF.

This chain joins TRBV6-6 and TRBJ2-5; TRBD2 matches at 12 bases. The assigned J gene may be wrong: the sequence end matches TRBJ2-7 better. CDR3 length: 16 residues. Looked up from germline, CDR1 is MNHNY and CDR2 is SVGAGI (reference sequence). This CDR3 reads CASSYSTSGGHYEQYF. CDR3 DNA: TGTGCCAGCAGTTACTCAACTAGCGGGGGGCACTACGAGCAGTACTTC.